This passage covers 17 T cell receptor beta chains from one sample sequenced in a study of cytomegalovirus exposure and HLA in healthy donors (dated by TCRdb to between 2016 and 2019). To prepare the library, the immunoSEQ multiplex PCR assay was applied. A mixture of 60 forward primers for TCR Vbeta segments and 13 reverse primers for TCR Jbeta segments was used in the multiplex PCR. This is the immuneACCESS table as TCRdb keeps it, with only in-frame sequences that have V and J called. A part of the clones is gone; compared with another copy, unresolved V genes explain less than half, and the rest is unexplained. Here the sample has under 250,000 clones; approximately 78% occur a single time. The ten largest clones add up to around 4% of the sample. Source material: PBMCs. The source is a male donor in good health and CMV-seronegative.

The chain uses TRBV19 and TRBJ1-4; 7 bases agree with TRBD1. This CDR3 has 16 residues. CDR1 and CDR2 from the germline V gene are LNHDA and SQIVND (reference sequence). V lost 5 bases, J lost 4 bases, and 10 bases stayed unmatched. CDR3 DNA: TGTGCCAGTAGTTTCTCCCCCGACAGGGTTAATGAAAAACTGTTTTTT. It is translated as CASSFSPDRVNEKLFF.

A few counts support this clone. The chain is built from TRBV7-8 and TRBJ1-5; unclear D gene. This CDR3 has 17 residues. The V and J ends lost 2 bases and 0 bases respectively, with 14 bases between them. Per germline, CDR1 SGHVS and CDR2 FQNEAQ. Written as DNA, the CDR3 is TGTGCCAGCAGCTTACTTGGGCGGGATCATAGCAATCAGCCCCAGCATTTT. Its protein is CASSLLGRDHSNQPQHF.

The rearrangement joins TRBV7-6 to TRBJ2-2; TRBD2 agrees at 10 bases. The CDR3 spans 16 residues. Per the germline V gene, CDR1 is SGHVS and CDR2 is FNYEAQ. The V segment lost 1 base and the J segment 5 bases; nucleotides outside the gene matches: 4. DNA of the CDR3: TGTGCCAGCAGCTTAGGAAGCGGGAGGGCGACCGGGGAGCTGTTTTTT. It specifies CASSLGSGRATGELFF.

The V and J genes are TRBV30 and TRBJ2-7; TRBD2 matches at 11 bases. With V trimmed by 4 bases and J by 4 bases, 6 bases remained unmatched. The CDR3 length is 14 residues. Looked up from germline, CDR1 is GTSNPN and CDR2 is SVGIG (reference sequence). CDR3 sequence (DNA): TGTGCCTGGACCGCAGGACTAGCGGGTTACGAGCAGTACTTC. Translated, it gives CAWTAGLAGYEQYF.

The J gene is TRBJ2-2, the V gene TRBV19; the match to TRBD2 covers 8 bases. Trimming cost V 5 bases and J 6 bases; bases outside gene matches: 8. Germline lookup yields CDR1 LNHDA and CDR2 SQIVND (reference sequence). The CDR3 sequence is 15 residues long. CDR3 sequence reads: CASSSGLAPPGELFF. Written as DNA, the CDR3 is TGTGCCAGTAGTTCTGGACTAGCCCCCCCCGGGGAGCTGTTTTTT.

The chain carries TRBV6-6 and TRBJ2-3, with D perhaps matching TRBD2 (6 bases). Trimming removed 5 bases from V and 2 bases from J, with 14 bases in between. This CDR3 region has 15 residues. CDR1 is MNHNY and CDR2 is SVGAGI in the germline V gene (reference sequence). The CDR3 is CASSPKGGLTDTQYF. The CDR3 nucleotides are TGTGCCAGCAGTCCAAAGGGAGGACTCACAGATACGCAGTATTTT.

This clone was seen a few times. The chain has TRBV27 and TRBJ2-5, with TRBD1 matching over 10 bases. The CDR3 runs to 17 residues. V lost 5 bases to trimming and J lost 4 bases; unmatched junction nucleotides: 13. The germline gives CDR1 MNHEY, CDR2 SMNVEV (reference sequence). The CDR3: CASSRGAGTGESETQYF. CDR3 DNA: TGTGCCAGCAGTAGGGGCGCGGGGACAGGGGAGTCAGAGACCCAGTACTTC.

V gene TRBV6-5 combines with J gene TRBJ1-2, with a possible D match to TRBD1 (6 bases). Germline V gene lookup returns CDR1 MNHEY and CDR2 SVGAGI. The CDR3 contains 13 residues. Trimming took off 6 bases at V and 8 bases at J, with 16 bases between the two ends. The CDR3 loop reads CASSGQPLGGYTF. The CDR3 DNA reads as TGTGCCAGCAGCGGACAGCCTCTAGGAGGCTACACCTTC.

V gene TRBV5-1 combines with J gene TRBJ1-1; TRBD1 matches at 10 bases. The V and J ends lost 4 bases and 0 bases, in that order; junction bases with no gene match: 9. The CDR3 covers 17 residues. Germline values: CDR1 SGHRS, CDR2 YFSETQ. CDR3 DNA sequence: TGCGCCAGCAGCCCTGGCGGGACAGGGGCCATGAACACTGAAGCTTTCTTT. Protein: CASSPGGTGAMNTEAFF.

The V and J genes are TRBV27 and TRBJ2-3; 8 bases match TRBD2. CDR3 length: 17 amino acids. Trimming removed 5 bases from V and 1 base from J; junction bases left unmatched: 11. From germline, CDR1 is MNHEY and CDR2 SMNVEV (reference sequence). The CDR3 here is CASSLIAGIGGTDTQYF. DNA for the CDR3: TGTGCCAGCAGTCTGATAGCGGGAATCGGAGGCACAGATACGCAGTATTTT.

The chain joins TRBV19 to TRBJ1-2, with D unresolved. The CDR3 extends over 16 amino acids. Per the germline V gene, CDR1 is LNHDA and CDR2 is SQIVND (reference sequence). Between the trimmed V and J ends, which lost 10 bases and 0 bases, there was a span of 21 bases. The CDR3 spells CATGSPTTTPNYGYTF. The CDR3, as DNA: TGTGCCACCGGGAGTCCTACGACCACTCCTAACTATGGCTACACCTTC.

This CDR3 reads CASSKDGTGSYEQYF. The CDR3 DNA sequence: TGTGCCAGCAGCAAGGACGGGACAGGGTCCTACGAGCAGTACTTC. The chain carries TRBV6-5 and TRBJ2-7; 9 bases are a match to TRBD1. With V trimmed by 6 bases and J by 1 base, 7 bases remained unmatched. This CDR3 is 15 amino acids long. Germline V gives CDR1 MNHEY, CDR2 SVGAGI.

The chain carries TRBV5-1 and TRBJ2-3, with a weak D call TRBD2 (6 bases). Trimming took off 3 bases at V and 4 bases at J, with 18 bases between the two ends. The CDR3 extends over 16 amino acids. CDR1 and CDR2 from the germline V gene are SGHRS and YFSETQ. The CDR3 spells CASSWMGLLLSDTQYF. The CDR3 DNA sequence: TGCGCCAGCAGCTGGATGGGACTCCTCCTATCAGATACGCAGTATTTT.

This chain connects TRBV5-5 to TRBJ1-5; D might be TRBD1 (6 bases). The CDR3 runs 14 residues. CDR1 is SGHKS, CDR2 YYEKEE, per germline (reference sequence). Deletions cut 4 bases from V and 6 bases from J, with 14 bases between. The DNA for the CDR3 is TGTGCCAGCAGCACCTACAGGGAGGGTCAGCCCCAGCATTTT. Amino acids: CASSTYREGQPQHF.

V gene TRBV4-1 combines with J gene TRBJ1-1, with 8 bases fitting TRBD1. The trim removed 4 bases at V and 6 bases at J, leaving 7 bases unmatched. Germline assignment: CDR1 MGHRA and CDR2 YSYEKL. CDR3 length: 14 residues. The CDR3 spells CASSPKQGVPEAFF. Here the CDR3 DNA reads TGCGCCAGCAGCCCGAAACAGGGGGTCCCTGAAGCTTTCTTT.

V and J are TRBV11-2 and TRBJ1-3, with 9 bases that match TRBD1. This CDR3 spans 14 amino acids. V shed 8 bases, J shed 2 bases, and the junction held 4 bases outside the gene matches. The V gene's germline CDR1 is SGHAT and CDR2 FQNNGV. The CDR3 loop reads CASGRDRAGNTIYF. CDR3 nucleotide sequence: TGTGCCAGCGGCAGGGACAGGGCTGGAAACACCATATATTTT. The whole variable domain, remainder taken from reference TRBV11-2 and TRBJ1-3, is EAGVAQSPRYKIIEKRQSVAFWCNPISGHATLYWYQQILGQGPKLLIQFQNNGVVDDSQLPKDRFSAERLKGVDSTLKIQPAKLEDSAVYLCASGRDRAGNTIYFGEGSWLTVV.

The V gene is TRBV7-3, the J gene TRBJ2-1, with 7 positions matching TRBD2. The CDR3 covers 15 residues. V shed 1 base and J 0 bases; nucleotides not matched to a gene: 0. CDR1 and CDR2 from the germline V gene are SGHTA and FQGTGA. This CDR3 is CASSLIAGSYNEQFF. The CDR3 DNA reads TGTGCCAGCAGCTTAATAGCGGGCTCCTACAATGAGCAGTTCTTC.